A selection of T cell receptor beta chains follows, all from one sample in a study of T-cell memory formation after mild COVID-19. Each CDR3 protein gets one entry after TCRdb re-called the 5' RACE reads with MiXCR. Of approximately 210,000 distinct CDR3 sequences in the sample, around 18% are singletons; the top ten hold 2.4%. The sample comprised PBMCs or a T cell subset sorted from them (not recorded which). These receptor sequences come from an adult woman who had mild COVID-19 (a few samples of this study predate the infection). Cell type and time point are not known. Each CDR3 is given with its conserved first and last residue. The D gene is left open where the match is weak. The size of a clone is reported for some rows only, either as once, few or many, or as a class for expanded clones.

. TRBJ2-7 TRBV18 TRBD2 TGTGCCAGCTCACCACCGGTGGGAGGGGAGCAGTACTTC CASSPPVGGEQYF
. TRBJ2-7 TRBV7-2 . TGTGCCAGCAGCTTAGAGTGGGGGGAGCAGTACTTC CASSLEWGEQYF
many TRBJ2-2 TRBV24-1 TRBD1 TGTGCCACCAGTGCCTTGGGGACAGGGAACACCGGGGAGCTGTTTTTT CATSALGTGNTGELFF
many TRBJ1-5 TRBV12-3/TRBV12-4 . TGTGCCAGCAGTTTATCCGGGGTGTCGCGTCAGCCCCAGCATTTT CASSLSGVSRQPQHF
few TRBJ1-2 TRBV4-1 . TGCGCCAGCAGCCTGGACGTGGCCGGGGGCTATGGCTACACCTTC CASSLDVAGGYGYTF
. TRBJ1-1 TRBV5-1 . TGCGCCAGCAGCAAGCAGGGGAACACTGAAGCTTTCTTT CASSKQGNTEAFF
. TRBJ1-1 TRBV24-1 TRBD1 TGTGCCACCAGTGACCGGACAGGGCGGACTGAAGCTTTCTTT CATSDRTGRTEAFF
. TRBJ1-2 TRBV30 . TGTGCCTGCAGCATGGGTAACTATGGCTACACCTTC CACSMGNYGYTF
. TRBJ1-2 TRBV18 TRBD1 TGTGCCAGCTCACAGCAGGGACAGTCTAACTATGGCTACACCTTC CASSQQGQSNYGYTF
. TRBJ2-1 TRBV20-1 TRBD2 TGCAGTGCTAGAGGAGGGACTAGCGGAGCTCACAATGAGCAGTTCTTC CSARGGTSGAHNEQFF
. TRBJ2-5 TRBV27 . TGTGCCAGCAAGGGCAGACAAGAGACCCAGTACTTC CASKGRQETQYF
. TRBJ1-2 TRBV10-3 . TGTGCCATCAGTGAGCGAAGCACCGGGGCTAACTATGGCTACACCTTC CAISERSTGANYGYTF
many TRBJ2-7 TRBV4-1 TRBD1 TGCGCCAGCAGCCAAGAGGGACAGGGCTCCTACGAGCAGTACTTC CASSQEGQGSYEQYF
. TRBJ1-5 TRBV27 . TGTGCCAGCAGTCGGAGTCAGGGGCCGCGGTATCAGCCCCAGCATTTT CASSRSQGPRYQPQHF
. TRBJ2-7 TRBV30 TRBD2 TGTGCCTGGGGTAGCGGGCCCGTCTCCTACGAGCAGTACTTC CAWGSGPVSYEQYF
few TRBJ1-3 TRBV3-1 . TGTGCCAGCAGCCAAGCGACCGTCTCTGGAAACACCATATATTTT CASSQATVSGNTIYF
. TRBJ1-1 TRBV6-6 TRBD1 TGTGCCAGCAGTTACTCGATGGGGACAGGGTACTCAGCTTTCTTT CASSYSMGTGYSAFF
. TRBJ2-2 TRBV18 TRBD1 TGTGCCAGCTCACCTCCTATCGGGACAGGGACCACCGGGGAGCTGTTTTTT CASSPPIGTGTTGELFF
. TRBJ2-7 TRBV5-1 . TGCGCCAGCAGCTTGGCCCCCGGGACCTCCTACGAGCAGTACTTC CASSLAPGTSYEQYF
. TRBJ2-7 TRBV4-3 TRBD1 TGCGCCAGCAGCCAATTCCCCCCAGACAGGGTAAGGGAGCAGTACTTC CASSQFPPDRVREQYF
. TRBJ2-3 TRBV9 TRBD2 TGTGCCAGCAGCGTAGGGGTAGCGGGGGGAACAGATACGCAGTATTTT CASSVGVAGGTDTQYF
. TRBJ1-5 TRBV20-1 . TGCAGTGCTAGAGCGGCGGGCCCAGGCATACCCCAGCATTTT CSARAAGPGIPQHF
few TRBJ1-1 TRBV20-1 . TGCAGTGCTAGGGAGGTAAACACTGAAGCTTTCTTT CSAREVNTEAFF
. TRBJ1-2 TRBV7-2 . TGTGCCAGTCTGGAGGGGACTGCAAACTATGGCTACACCTTC CASLEGTANYGYTF
few TRBJ1-1 TRBV24-1 . TGTGCCACCCGTGCTGGTGGGGCGGGCACTGAAGCTTTCTTT CATRAGGAGTEAFF
. TRBJ1-2 TRBV20-1 . TGCAGTGCAACTACACAGGCTGGCTATGGCTACACCTTC CSATTQAGYGYTF
few TRBJ2-1 TRBV2 TRBD2 TGTGCCAGCAGCAGACTAGCGGCCCTCCACAATGAGCAGTTCTTC CASSRLAALHNEQFF
. TRBJ2-3 TRBV20-1 TRBD2 TGCAGTGCTAGAGATCCGGGACTAGCGGGAGGCCGCAATACAGATACGCAGTATTTT CSARDPGLAGGRNTDTQYF
. TRBJ2-7 TRBV27 TRBD1 TGTGCCAGCAGTTACCAGGGACAGGGAGGCTACGAGCAGTACTTC CASSYQGQGGYEQYF
few TRBJ2-1 TRBV5-1 TRBD2 TGCGCCAGCAGCTCCACTAGCGGGAGGGGGAACAATGAGCAGTTCTTC CASSSTSGRGNNEQFF
few TRBJ2-1 TRBV12-3/TRBV12-4 . TGTGCCAGCAGTTCAGCAGGGAGTGAGCAGTTCTTC CASSSAGSEQFF
many TRBJ2-7 TRBV12-3/TRBV12-4 TRBD2 TGTGCCAGCAGCAGGACTAGCGGGGCCTACGAGCAGTACTTC CASSRTSGAYEQYF
. TRBJ2-2 TRBV5-1 TRBD2 TGCGCCAGCAGCTCCCTAGCGGGAGTGACGGGAACCGGGGAGCTGTTTTTT CASSSLAGVTGTGELFF
many TRBJ1-6 TRBV7-9 . TGTGCCAGCAGCGTGAGCGGGAATAATTCACCCCTCCACTTT CASSVSGNNSPLHF
. TRBJ2-3 TRBV6-6 TRBD1 TGTGCCAGCAGCCCCTGGGACAGGGGGGCAGATACGCAGTATTTT CASSPWDRGADTQYF
. TRBJ1-1 TRBV12-3/TRBV12-4 TRBD1 TGTGCCAGCAGACTAGGGACAGGCGCCAAGAACACTGAAGCTTTCTTT CASRLGTGAKNTEAFF
. TRBJ1-1 TRBV7-9 . TGTGCCAGCAGCTTAGCTCCGGCGGAAAAGAGGGCTTTCTTT CASSLAPAEKRAFF
few TRBJ2-2 TRBV10-3 TRBD2 TGTGCCACCCAAAAATCTAGCGGGGGGCGTATCGGGGAGCTGTTTTTT CATQKSSGGRIGELFF
few TRBJ2-4 TRBV20-1 TRBD1 TGCAGTGCTAGAGTGACAGGGGAAATTAAAAACATTCAGTACTTC CSARVTGEIKNIQYF
many TRBJ2-3 TRBV7-6 . TGTGCCAGCAGCCGGAGCACGGGTTTCACAGATACGCAGTATTTT CASSRSTGFTDTQYF
. TRBJ1-4 TRBV15 . TGTGCCACCAGCAGAGATTTTGGGCGCGGTGAAAAACTGTTTTTT CATSRDFGRGEKLFF